This T cell receptor beta chain appears in the sequencing data of a study of PD-1 blockade in classical Hodgkin lymphoma. Study details: Nivolumab was given intravenously to patients at 3 mg/kg every 2 weeks.

Germline V CDR1 and CDR2: LNHDA, SQIVND (reference sequence). V lost 0 bases and J lost 13, with 13 bases in between. This CDR3 has 13 residues. Every patient experienced relapse after autologous stem cell transplantation, and brentuximab vedotin exposure varied. By magnetic negative selection, CD8+ T cells were isolated from the thawed PBMCs. Assay used: immunoSEQ multiplex PCR; TCRdb lists only in-frame clones, some missing. The sample holds 25,000 to 30,000 clones, about 91% seen once. This clone was recorded once. Its antigen is currently unknown. Study-wide points: Compared with baseline, CD4+ but not CD8+ TCR diversity had risen significantly by C4D1. Differences between repertoires have undefined causes, possibly disease activity or prior therapy. The study reported lower baseline TCR diversity in newly diagnosed patients than in healthy donors.

This TCR derives from a human donor with classical Hodgkin lymphoma. The specimen was CD8+ T cells from blood, collected at baseline. The chain has TRBV19 and TRBJ2-1; D could derive from TRBD1 or TRBD2 (5 bases each). CDR3 sequence: CASSIDPGPKQFF. The DNA of the CDR3 is TGTGCCAGTAGTATAGATCCGGGACCGAAACAGTTCTTC.